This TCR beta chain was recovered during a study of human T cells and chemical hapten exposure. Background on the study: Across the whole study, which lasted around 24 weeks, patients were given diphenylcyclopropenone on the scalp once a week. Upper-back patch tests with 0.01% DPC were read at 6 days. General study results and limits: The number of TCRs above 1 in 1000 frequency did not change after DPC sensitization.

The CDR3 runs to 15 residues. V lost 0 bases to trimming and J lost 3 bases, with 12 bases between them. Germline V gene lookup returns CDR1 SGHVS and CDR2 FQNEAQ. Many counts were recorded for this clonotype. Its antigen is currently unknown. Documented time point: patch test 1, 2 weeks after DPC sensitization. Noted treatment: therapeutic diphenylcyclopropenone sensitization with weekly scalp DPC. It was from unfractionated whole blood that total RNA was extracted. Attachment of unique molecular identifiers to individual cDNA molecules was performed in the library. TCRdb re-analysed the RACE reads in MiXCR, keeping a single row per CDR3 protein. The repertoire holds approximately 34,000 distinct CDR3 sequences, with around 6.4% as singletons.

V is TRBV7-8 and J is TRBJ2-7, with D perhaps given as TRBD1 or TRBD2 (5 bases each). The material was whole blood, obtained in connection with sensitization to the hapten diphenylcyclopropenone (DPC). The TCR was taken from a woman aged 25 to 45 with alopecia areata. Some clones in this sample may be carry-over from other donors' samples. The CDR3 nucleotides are TGTGCCAGCAGCTTAGCCGGGACCCCCGGCTACGAGCAGTACTTC. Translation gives CASSLAGTPGYEQYF. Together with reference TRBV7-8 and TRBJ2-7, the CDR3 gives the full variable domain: GAGVSQSPRYKVAKRGQDVALRCDPISGHVSLFWYQQALGQGPEFLTYFQNEAQLDKSGLPSDRFFAERPEGSVSTLKIQRTQQEDSAVYLCASSLAGTPGYEQYFGPGTRLTVT.